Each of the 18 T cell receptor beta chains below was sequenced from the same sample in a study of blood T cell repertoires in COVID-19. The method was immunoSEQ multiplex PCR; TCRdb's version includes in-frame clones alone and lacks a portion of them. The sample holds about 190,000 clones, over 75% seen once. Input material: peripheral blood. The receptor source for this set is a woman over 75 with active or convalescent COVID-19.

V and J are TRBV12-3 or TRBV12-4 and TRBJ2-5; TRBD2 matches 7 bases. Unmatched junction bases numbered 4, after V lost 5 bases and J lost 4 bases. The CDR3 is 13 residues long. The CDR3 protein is CASSPSGVETQYF. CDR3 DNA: TGTGCCAGCAGTCCAAGCGGGGTAGAGACCCAGTACTTC.

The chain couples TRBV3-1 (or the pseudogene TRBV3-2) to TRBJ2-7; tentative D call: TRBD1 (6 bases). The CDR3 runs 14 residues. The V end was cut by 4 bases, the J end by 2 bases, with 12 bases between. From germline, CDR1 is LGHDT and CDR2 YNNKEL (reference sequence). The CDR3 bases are TGTGCCAGCAGCCCCAACAGGGCTACCTACGAGCAGTACTTC. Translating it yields CASSPNRATYEQYF.

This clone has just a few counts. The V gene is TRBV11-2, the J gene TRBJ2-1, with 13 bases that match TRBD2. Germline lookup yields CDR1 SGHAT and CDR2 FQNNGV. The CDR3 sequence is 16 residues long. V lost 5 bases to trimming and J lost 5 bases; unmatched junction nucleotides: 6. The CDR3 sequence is CASSRTGTSGNNEQFF. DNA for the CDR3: TGTGCCAGCAGCCGAACCGGGACTAGCGGGAACAATGAGCAGTTCTTC.

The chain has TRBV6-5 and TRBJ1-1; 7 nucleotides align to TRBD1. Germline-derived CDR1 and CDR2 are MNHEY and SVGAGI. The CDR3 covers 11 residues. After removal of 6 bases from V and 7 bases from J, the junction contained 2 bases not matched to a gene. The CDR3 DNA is TGTGCCAGCAGGACAGGGTTTGAAGCTTTCTTT. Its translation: CASRTGFEAFF.

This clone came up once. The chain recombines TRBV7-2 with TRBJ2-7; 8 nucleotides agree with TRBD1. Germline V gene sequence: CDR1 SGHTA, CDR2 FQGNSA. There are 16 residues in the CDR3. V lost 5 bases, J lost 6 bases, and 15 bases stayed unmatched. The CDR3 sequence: CASSLQYTGTGGEQYF. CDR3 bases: TGTGCCAGCAGCCTACAGTATACCGGGACAGGAGGCGAGCAGTACTTC.

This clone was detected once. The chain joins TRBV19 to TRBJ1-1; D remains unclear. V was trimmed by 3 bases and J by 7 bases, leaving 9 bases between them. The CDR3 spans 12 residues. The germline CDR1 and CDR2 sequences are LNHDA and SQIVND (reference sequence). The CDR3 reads CASSIGLYEAFF. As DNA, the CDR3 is TGTGCCAGTAGTATCGGTCTGTATGAAGCTTTCTTT. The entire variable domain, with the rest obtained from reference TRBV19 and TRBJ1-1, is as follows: DGGITQSPKYLFRKEGQNVTLSCEQNLNHDAMYWYRQDPGQGLRLIYYSQIVNDFQKGDIAEGYSVSREKKESFPLTVTSAQKNPTAFYLCASSIGLYEAFFGQGTRLTVV.

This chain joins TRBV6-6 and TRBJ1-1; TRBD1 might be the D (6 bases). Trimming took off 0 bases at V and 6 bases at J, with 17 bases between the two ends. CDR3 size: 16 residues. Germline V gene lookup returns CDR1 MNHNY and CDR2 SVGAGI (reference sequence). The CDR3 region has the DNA TGTGCCAGCAGTTACTCCCCGGGGGGGCAGATTTCTGAAGCTTTCTTT. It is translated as CASSYSPGGQISEAFF.

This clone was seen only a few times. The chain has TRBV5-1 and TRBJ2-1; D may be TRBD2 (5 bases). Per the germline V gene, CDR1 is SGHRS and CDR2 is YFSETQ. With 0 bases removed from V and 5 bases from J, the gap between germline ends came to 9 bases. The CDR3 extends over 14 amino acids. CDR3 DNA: TGCGCCAGCAGCTTGGGACCGAGGGACAATGAGCAGTTCTTC. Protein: CASSLGPRDNEQFF.

In DNA, the CDR3 is TGTGCCAGCAGCCCCCTAGGGGGAGCGGAAGAGACCCAGTACTTC. Protein: CASSPLGGAEETQYF. The V call is TRBV4-2, the J call TRBJ2-5; a weak D match, TRBD1 (6 bases). Between the trimmed V and J ends, which lost 4 bases and 3 bases, there was a span of 15 bases. The CDR3 extends over 15 amino acids. Germline CDR1 LGHNA, CDR2 YNFKEQ.

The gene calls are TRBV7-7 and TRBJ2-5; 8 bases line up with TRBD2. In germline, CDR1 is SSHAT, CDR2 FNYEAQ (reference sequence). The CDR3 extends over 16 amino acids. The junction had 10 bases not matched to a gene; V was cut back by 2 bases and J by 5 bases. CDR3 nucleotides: TGTGCCAGCAGCTTATATAGGGAGCGGGGGATGGAGACCCAGTACTTC. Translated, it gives CASSLYRERGMETQYF.

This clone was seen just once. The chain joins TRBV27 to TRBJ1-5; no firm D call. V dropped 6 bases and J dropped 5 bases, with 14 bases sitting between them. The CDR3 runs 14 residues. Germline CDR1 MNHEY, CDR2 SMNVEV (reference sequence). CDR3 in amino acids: CASRPGSLYQPQHF. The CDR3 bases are TGTGCCAGCAGGCCGGGATCTCTTTATCAGCCCCAGCATTTT.

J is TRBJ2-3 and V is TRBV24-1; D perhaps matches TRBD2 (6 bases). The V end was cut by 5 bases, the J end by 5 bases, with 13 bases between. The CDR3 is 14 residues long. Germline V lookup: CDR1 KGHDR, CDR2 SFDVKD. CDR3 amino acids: CATSVGGAEDTQYF. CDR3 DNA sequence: TGTGCCACCAGTGTCGGAGGGGCGGAAGATACGCAGTATTTT.

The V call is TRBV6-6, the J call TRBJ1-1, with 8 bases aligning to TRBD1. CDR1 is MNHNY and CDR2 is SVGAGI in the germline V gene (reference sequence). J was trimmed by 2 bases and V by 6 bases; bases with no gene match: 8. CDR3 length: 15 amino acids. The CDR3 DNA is TGTGCCAGCAGCAAGATAGGACAGGGAAACACTGAAGCTTTCTTT. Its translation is CASSKIGQGNTEAFF.

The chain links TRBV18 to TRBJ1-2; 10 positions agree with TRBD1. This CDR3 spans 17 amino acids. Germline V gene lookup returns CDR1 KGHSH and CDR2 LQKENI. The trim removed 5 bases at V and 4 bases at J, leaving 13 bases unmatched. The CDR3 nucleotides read TGTGCCAGCTCAGAATCGGGACAGGGGCTAACCCCCTATGGCTACACCTTC. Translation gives CASSESGQGLTPYGYTF.

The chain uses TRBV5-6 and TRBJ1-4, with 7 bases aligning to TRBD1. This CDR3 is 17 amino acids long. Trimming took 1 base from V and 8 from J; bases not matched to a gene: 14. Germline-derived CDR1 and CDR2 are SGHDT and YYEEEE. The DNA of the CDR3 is TGTGCCAGCAGCTTGAGGGGGCAGGGCGGAATATGGGAAAAACTGTTTTTT. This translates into CASSLRGQGGIWEKLFF.

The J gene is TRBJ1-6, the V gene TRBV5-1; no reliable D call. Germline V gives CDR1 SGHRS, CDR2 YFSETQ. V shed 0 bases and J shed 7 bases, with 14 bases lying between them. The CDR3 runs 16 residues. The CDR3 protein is CASSLEAYPSNSPLHF. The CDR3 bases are TGCGCCAGCAGCTTGGAAGCCTATCCGAGCAATTCACCCCTCCACTTT.

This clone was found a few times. The CDR3 nucleotides are TGTGCCAGCAGCCAACTGGGGTTTGGGGGCGGGTACGAGCAGTACTTC. This sequence encodes CASSQLGFGGGYEQYF. The chain uses TRBV5-6 and TRBJ2-7; a possible D gene is TRBD1 (6 bases). Germline lookup yields CDR1 SGHDT and CDR2 YYEEEE. The CDR3 runs to 16 residues. The V end was cut by 4 bases, the J end by 4 bases, with 21 bases between.

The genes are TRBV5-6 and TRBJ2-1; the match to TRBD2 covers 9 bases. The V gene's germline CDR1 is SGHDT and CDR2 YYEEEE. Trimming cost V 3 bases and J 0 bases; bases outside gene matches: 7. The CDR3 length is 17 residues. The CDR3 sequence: CASSSHLAGISYNEQFF. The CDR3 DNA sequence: TGTGCCAGCAGCTCCCACCTAGCGGGGATCTCCTACAATGAGCAGTTCTTC.